The entry below gives a single T cell receptor beta chain sequence along with its context. Antigen specificity is unknown. Germline V lookup: CDR1 SEHNR, CDR2 FQNEAQ (reference sequence). Deletions cut 6 bases from V and 11 bases from J, with 13 bases between. This CDR3 is built from 11 residues. This cohort consisted of healthy bone marrow donors. Both 60 Vbeta primers and 13 Jbeta primers went into the PCR. The repertoire was sequenced with immunoSEQ multiplex PCR; TCRdb's copy has only in-frame clones and lacks some. The sample consists of about 130,000 clones, around nine tenths of them appearing once. The sample originates from a study of cytomegalovirus exposure and HLA in healthy donors. Overall study: Prior work identified about 120 million unique TCR beta sequences in 190 million or so T cells.

Study-level points and caveats: Earlier analysis looked at TCR beta V segments, and most were productive about 90% or about 30% of the time.

Material: PBMCs. The receptor's source is a woman aged 30 to 39 in good health and CMV-seronegative. The chain employs TRBV7-9 and TRBJ1-1, with TRBD1 as a possible D gene (5 bases). CDR3 residues: CASRLAGGAFF. CDR3 sequence (DNA): TGTGCCAGCAGGCTCGCTGGGGGGGCTTTCTTT.